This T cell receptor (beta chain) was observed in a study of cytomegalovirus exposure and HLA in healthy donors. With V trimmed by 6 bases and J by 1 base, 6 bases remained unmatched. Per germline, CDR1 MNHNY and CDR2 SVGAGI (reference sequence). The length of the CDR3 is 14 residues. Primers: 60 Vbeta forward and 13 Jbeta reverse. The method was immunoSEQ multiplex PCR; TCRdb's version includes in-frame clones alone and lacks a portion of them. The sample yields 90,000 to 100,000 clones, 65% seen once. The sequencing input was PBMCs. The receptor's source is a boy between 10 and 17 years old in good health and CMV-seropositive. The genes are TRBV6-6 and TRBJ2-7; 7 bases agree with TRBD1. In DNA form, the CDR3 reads TGTGCCAGCAGAAACAAACAGGGGTCCTACGAGCAGTACTTC. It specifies CASRNKQGSYEQYF.